These 18 T cell receptor beta chains share one sample of origin, sequenced in a study of blood T cell repertoires in COVID-19. TCRdb's table, derived via immunoSEQ multiplex PCR, lists solely in-frame clones and lacks some. The profile shows 200,000 or so clones, about 80% of them singletons. Sequenced input: PBMCs or T cells enriched from blood (not recorded which). The receptors originated from a man aged 40-49 years who had recovered from COVID-19.

The chain carries TRBV28 and TRBJ1-5; 7 positions agree with TRBD1. The V gene's germline CDR1 is MDHEN and CDR2 SYDVKM. CDR3 length: 15 residues. V shed 2 bases, J shed 5 bases, and the junction held 6 bases outside the gene matches. The DNA of the CDR3 is TGTGCCAGCAGTTTAATTGGGCAGGGGGATCAGCCCCAGCATTTT. Translating gives CASSLIGQGDQPQHF.

The chain is built from TRBV24-1 and TRBJ2-7; 9 bases agree with TRBD1. The CDR3 is 16 amino acids. V lost 5 bases, J lost 0 bases, and 7 bases stayed unmatched. Germline loops: CDR1 KGHDR, CDR2 SFDVKD. The CDR3 sequence is CATSGTGTGSSYEQYF. Written as DNA, the CDR3 is TGTGCCACCAGTGGAACCGGGACAGGGAGCTCCTACGAGCAGTACTTC.

The chain uses TRBV18 and TRBJ1-5, with a weak D call TRBD1 (6 bases). Germline V gene sequence: CDR1 KGHSH, CDR2 LQKENI. CDR3 length: 14 residues. The ends were cut back, 5 bases at V and 6 bases at J, with 14 bases in the middle. CDR3 sequence (DNA): TGTGCCAGCTCATCGGGAACAGGGCTTCAGCCCCAGCATTTT. It specifies CASSSGTGLQPQHF. Full variable domain (outside the CDR3, taken from reference TRBV18 and TRBJ1-5): NAGVMQNPRHLVRRRGQEARLRCSPMKGHSHVYWYRQLPEEGLKFMVYLQKENIIDESGMPKERFSAEFPKEGPSILRIQQVVRGDSAAYFCASSSGTGLQPQHFGDGTRLSIL.

The chain employs TRBV11-2 and TRBJ2-5; 12 bases fit TRBD1. Germline V gene sequence: CDR1 SGHAT, CDR2 FQNNGV. V shed 4 bases and J 5 bases; nucleotides not matched to a gene: 8. CDR3 size: 16 residues. CDR3: CASSSLRDRGPETQYF. Here the CDR3 DNA reads TGTGCCAGCAGCTCTCTCCGGGACAGGGGGCCGGAGACCCAGTACTTC.

The rearrangement uses TRBV2 and TRBJ2-5; no reliable D call. Trimming removed 6 bases at V and 9 bases at J, with 14 bases between. The CDR3 loop spans 12 amino acids. Germline CDR1 reads SNHLY; CDR2 reads FYNNEI. CDR3 coding DNA: TGTGCCAGCAGATTGACTGACCGGGCCCAGTACTTC. This gives the protein CASRLTDRAQYF.

The rearrangement joins TRBV4-1 to TRBJ1-2; D gene unclear. Trimming left V 0 bases short and J 2 bases short, with 10 bases between. From germline, CDR1 is MGHRA and CDR2 YSYEKL. The length of the CDR3 is 15 residues. The DNA of the CDR3 is TGCGCCAGCAGCCAAGATATACACAGCAACTATGGCTACACCTTC. This codes for CASSQDIHSNYGYTF.

The V gene is TRBV4-1, the J gene TRBJ2-5; possible D gene TRBD1, 7 bases. CDR3 length equals 14 residues. Trimming took 3 bases from V and 5 from J, leaving 13 bases between them. The germline CDR1 and CDR2 sequences are MGHRA and YSYEKL. The CDR3 DNA follows: TGCGCCAGCAGCCAGACAGGGAGGATGGAGACCCAGTACTTC. This encodes CASSQTGRMETQYF.

The chain combines TRBV15 with TRBJ1-2; 7 bases are a match to TRBD1. The CDR3 is made up of 14 amino acids. CDR1 and CDR2 from the germline V gene are LNHNV and YYDKDF (reference sequence). With V trimmed by 0 bases and J by 8 bases, 6 bases remained unmatched. Here the CDR3 reads CATSRDGQEDGYTF. In DNA form, the CDR3 reads TGTGCCACCAGCAGAGACGGACAGGAGGACGGCTACACCTTC.

The V call is TRBV25-1, the J call TRBJ1-1; weak D call: TRBD1 (5 bases). Germline CDR1 is MGHDK and CDR2 is SYGVNS. The V gene lost 6 bases and the J gene lost 6 bases, with 11 bases spanning the gap. This CDR3 has 12 amino acids. The CDR3 DNA follows: TGTGCCAGCAGAGGAGGGGACGCTGAAGCTTTCTTT. Translation: CASRGGDAEAFF.

J is TRBJ1-5 and V is TRBV7-9, with a weak D call TRBD1 (5 bases). The CDR3 covers 13 residues. Germline CDR1 reads SEHNR; CDR2 reads FQNEAQ (reference sequence). V gave up 8 bases and J gave up 4 bases, with 12 bases separating them. DNA of the CDR3: TGTGCCAGCGCTACAGGTTTTAATCAGCCCCAGCATTTT. It codes for CASATGFNQPQHF.

The chain employs TRBV9 and TRBJ1-1; a weak D match, TRBD1 (6 bases). V lost 1 base to trimming and J lost 3 bases, with 16 bases between them. CDR1 and CDR2 (germline): SGDLS, YYNGEE. CDR3 length: 16 amino acids. CDR3 nucleotide sequence: TGTGCCAGCAGCGTAAGGGCAGGGGCGGGTGACACTGAAGCTTTCTTT. Translated: CASSVRAGAGDTEAFF.

The V call is TRBV28, the J call TRBJ1-5; the match to TRBD1 covers 8 bases. This CDR3 contains 17 residues. The trim removed 6 bases at V and 3 bases at J, leaving 13 bases unmatched. Looked up from germline, CDR1 is MDHEN and CDR2 is SYDVKM. CDR3 bases: TGTGCCAGCAGGGCCCCGTTGGCAGGGGGCATCAATCAGCCCCAGCATTTT. It specifies CASRAPLAGGINQPQHF.

This clone was counted once. The genes are TRBV4-1 and TRBJ2-1, with a possible D match to TRBD1 (5 bases). CDR3 length: 15 amino acids. Between the trimmed V and J ends, which lost 2 bases and 4 bases, there was a span of 12 bases. CDR1 MGHRA and CDR2 YSYEKL come from the germline V gene. The CDR3 spells CASSQRWGEYNEQFF. The DNA for the CDR3 is TGCGCCAGCAGCCAACGGTGGGGCGAATACAATGAGCAGTTCTTC.

This clone was recorded once. The chain uses TRBV7-9 and TRBJ1-2; 9 nucleotides align to TRBD1. The V and J ends lost 4 bases and 6 bases, in that order; junction bases with no gene match: 6. Germline-derived CDR1 and CDR2 are SEHNR and FQNEAQ (reference sequence). The CDR3 length is 14 residues. This CDR3 reads CASSWGQGGHGYTF. CDR3 nucleotides: TGTGCCAGCAGCTGGGGACAGGGAGGCCATGGCTACACCTTC.

The CDR3 sequence: CAGRRGISTDTQYF. As DNA, the CDR3 is TGTGCCGGTCGGCGGGGTATTAGCACAGATACGCAGTATTTT. The chain couples TRBV6-5 to TRBJ2-3; weak D call: TRBD2 (6 bases). The CDR3 sequence is 14 residues long. Germline V CDR1 and CDR2: MNHEY, SVGAGI. V was pared by 11 bases and J by 0 bases, with 15 bases between.

The rearrangement links TRBV19 to TRBJ2-7; D ambiguous. Trimming removed 3 bases from V and 3 bases from J, with 18 bases in between. CDR1 LNHDA and CDR2 SQIVND come from the germline V gene (reference sequence). CDR3 length equals 16 residues. This chain's CDR3 is CASSISFGSGGYEQYF. DNA of the CDR3: TGTGCCAGTAGTATTTCTTTTGGGTCGGGTGGCTACGAGCAGTACTTC.

The chain is built from TRBV5-1 and TRBJ2-1; D possibly corresponds to TRBD2 (7 bases). The V gene's germline CDR1 is SGHRS and CDR2 YFSETQ. Trimming cost V 0 bases and J 5 bases, with 15 bases left between them. The CDR3 extends over 16 amino acids. CDR3 loop: CASSLGPGGGHNEQFF. The CDR3 DNA sequence: TGCGCCAGCAGCTTGGGTCCCGGCGGGGGCCACAATGAGCAGTTCTTC.

V and J are TRBV5-5 and TRBJ1-1; 10 bases are a match to TRBD1. Unmatched junction bases numbered 16, after V lost 0 bases and J lost 5 bases. This CDR3 is built from 19 residues. The germline gives CDR1 SGHKS, CDR2 YYEKEE (reference sequence). CDR3 loop: CASSLDPVFRTGGITEAFF. CDR3 bases: TGTGCCAGCAGCTTGGACCCCGTCTTCCGGACAGGGGGGATTACTGAAGCTTTCTTT.